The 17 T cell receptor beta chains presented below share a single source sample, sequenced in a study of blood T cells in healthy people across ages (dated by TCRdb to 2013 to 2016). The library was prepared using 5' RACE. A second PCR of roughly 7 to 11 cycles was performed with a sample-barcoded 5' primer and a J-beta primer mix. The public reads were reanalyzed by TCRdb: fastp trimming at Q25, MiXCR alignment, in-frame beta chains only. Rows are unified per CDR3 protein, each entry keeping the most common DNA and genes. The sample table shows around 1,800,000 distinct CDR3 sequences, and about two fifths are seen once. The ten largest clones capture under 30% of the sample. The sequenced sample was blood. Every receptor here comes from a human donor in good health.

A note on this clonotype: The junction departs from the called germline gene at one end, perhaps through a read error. In DNA, the CDR3 is TGTGCCAGTAGCGTAGGGGGCACAGGCCCCTACGAGCAGTACTTC. This sequence encodes CASSVGGTGPYEQYF. The J gene is TRBJ2-7, the V gene TRBV9; 7 bases map to TRBD1. CDR1 and CDR2 from the germline V gene are SGDLS and YYNGEE. The CDR3 covers 15 residues. The full variable domain, completed using reference TRBV9 and TRBJ2-7, is DSGVTQTPKHLITATGQRVTLRCSPRSGDLSVYWYQQSLDQGLQFLIQYYNGEERAKGNILERFSAQQFPDLHSELNLSSLELGDSALYFCASSVGGTGPYEQYFGPGTRLTVT.

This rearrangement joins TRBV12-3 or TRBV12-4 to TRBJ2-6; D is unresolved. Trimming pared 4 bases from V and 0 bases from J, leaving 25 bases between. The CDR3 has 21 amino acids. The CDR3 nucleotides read TGTGCCAGCAGTTCCCTATTAGGCGGCAGAGGACCCCCCTCTGGGGCCAACGTCCTGACTTTC. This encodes CASSSLLGGRGPPSGANVLTF.

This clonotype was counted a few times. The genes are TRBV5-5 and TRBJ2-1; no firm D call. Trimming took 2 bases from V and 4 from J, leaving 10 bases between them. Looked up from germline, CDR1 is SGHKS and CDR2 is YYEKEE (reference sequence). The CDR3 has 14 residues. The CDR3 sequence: CASSLSPGYNEQFF. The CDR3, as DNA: TGTGCCAGCAGCTTATCGCCCGGATACAATGAGCAGTTCTTC.

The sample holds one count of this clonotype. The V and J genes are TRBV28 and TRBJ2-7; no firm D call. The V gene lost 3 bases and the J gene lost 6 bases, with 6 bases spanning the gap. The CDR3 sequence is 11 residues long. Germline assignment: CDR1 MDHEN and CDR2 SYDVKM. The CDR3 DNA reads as TGTGCCAGCAGTTTCCGGCGCGAGCAGTACTTC. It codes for CASSFRREQYF.

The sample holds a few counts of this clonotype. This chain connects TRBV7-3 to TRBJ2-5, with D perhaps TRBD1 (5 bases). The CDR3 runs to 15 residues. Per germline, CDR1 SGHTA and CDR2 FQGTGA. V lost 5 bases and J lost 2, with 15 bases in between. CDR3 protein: CASSRRAGLQETQYF. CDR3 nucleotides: TGTGCCAGCAGCCGAAGGGCAGGGCTGCAAGAGACCCAGTACTTC.

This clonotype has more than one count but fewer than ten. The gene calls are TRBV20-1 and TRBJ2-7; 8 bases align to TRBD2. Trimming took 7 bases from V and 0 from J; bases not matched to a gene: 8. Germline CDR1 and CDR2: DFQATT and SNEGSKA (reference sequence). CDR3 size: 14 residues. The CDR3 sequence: CSVLAGDYSYEQYF. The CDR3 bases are TGCAGTGTTCTAGCGGGCGACTACTCCTACGAGCAGTACTTC.

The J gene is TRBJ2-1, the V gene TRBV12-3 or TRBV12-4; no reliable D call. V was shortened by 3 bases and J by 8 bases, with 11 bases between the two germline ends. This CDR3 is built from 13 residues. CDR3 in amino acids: CASSFDLADEQFF. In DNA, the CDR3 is TGTGCCAGCAGTTTCGATTTGGCGGATGAGCAGTTCTTC.

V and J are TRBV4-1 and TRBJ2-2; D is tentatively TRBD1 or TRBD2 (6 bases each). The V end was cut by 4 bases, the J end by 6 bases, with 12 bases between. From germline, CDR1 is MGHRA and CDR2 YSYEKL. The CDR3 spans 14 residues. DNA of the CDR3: TGCGCCAGCAGCCCGGAGAGGGGGGCCGGGGAGCTGTTTTTT. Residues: CASSPERGAGELFF.

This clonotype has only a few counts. The CDR3 sequence is CSARDPIHRDRGRGYTF. CDR3 sequence (DNA): TGCAGTGCTAGAGATCCCATCCACAGGGACAGGGGTAGGGGCTACACCTTC. The rearrangement uses TRBV20-1 and TRBJ1-2, with 10 bases identical to TRBD1. There are 17 residues in the CDR3. With 0 bases clipped from V and 8 bases from J, the junction kept 15 bases outside the gene matches. Germline V gene data show CDR1 as DFQATT and CDR2 as SNEGSKA (reference sequence).

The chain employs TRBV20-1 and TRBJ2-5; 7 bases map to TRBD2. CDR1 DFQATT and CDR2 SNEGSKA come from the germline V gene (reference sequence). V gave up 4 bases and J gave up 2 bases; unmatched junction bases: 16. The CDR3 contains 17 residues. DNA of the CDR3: TGCAGTGCTAAGAATTACGGGGCGGGAGCCGCACAAGAGACCCAGTACTTC. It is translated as CSAKNYGAGAAQETQYF.

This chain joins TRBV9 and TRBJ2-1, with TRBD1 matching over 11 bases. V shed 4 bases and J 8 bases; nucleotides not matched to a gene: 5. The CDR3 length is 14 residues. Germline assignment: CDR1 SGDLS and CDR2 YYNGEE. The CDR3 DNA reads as TGTGCCAGCAGCTCCGGACAGGGGGCCTATGAGCAGTTCTTC. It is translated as CASSSGQGAYEQFF.

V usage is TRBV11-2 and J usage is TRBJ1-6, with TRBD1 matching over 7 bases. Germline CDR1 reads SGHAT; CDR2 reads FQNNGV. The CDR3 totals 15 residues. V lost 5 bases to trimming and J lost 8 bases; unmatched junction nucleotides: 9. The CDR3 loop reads CASSPRPGGDSPLHF. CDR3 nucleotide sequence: TGTGCCAGCAGCCCCCGACCAGGGGGGGATTCACCCCTCCACTTT.

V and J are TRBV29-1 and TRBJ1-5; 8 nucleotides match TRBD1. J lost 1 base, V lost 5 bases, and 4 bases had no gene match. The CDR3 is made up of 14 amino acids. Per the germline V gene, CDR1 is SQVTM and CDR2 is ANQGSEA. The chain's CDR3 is CSVTTGASNQPQHF. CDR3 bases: TGCAGCGTTACGACAGGGGCGAGCAATCAGCCCCAGCATTTT.

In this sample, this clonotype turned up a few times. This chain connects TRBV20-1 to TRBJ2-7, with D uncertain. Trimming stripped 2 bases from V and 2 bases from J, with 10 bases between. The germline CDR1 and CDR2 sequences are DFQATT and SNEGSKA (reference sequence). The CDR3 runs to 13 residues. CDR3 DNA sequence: TGCAGTGCTAGATCCCGAACGACCTACGAGCAGTACTTC. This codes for CSARSRTTYEQYF.

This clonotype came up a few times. The CDR3 is CASSLAHQRGGSTEQFF. Here the CDR3 DNA reads TGTGCCAGCAGCTTAGCGCATCAGCGGGGGGGTTCAACTGAGCAGTTCTTC. This chain uses TRBV7-6 with TRBJ2-1; TRBD2 aligns across 10 bases. The J segment lost 9 bases and the V segment lost 0 bases, leaving 11 bases of the junction unmatched. From germline, CDR1 is SGHVS and CDR2 FNYEAQ. CDR3 length: 17 residues.

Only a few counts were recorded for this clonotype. The CDR3 bases are TGCAGCGGAAGGGGACAGGGGGGATTTACTGAAGCTTTCTTT. Translating it yields CSGRGQGGFTEAFF. The chain links TRBV29-1 to TRBJ1-1, with 11 bases identical to TRBD1. This CDR3 is 14 amino acids long. Germline-derived CDR1 and CDR2 are SQVTM and ANQGSEA. After removal of 7 bases from V and 5 bases from J, the junction contained 9 bases not matched to a gene.

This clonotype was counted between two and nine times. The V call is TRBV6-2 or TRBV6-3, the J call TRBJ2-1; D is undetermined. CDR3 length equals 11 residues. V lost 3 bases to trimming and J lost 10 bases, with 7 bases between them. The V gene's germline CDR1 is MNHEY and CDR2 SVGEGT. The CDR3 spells CASSYHWEQFF. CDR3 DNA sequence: TGTGCCAGCAGTTATCATTGGGAGCAGTTCTTC.